This T cell receptor (beta chain) was sequenced during a study of cytomegalovirus exposure and HLA in healthy donors. The CDR3 covers 16 residues. Looked up from germline, CDR1 is LGHNA and CDR2 is YNFKEQ. V shed 1 base and J 2 bases; nucleotides not matched to a gene: 1. Concerning this clone itself: Its antigen is still unknown.

Study-wide points: TCR sequences were mostly rare, though some public TCRs occurred in many donors. Subsequent analysis revealed that first-cohort TCR clusters tended to co-occur in the 120 validation repertoires.

The protocol was immunoSEQ multiplex PCR, while the TCRdb copy is restricted to in-frame clones and leaves out a portion. The sample has about 160,000 clones, 85% to 90% seen once. This receptor was identified in a man aged 18 to 35 in good health and CMV-seropositive. The chain carries TRBV4-2 and TRBJ1-5; 11 positions agree with TRBD1. Sequencing used PBMCs. The CDR3 here is CASSQGTGGGNQPQHF. The CDR3 DNA follows: TGTGCCAGCAGCCAAGGGACAGGGGGCGGCAATCAGCCCCAGCATTTT.